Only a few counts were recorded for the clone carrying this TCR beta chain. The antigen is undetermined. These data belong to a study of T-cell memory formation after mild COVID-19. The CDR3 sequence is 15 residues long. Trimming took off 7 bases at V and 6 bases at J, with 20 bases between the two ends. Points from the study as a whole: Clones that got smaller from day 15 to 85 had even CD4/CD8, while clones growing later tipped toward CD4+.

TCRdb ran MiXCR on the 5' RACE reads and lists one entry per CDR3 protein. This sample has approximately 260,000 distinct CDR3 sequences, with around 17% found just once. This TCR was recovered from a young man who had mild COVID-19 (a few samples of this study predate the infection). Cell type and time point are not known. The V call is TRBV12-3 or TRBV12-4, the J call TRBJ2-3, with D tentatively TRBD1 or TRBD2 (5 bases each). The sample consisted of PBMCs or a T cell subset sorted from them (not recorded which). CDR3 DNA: TGTGCCAGCATCTCGGGGCTACCCGCCGCCGATACGCAGTATTTT. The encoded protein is CASISGLPAADTQYF.